Presented here are 8 T cell receptor beta chains from one specimen sequenced in a study of cytomegalovirus exposure and HLA in healthy donors. The PCR was carried out with 60 Vbeta primers and 13 Jbeta primers. The data were produced by immunoSEQ multiplex PCR, yet TCRdb's version contains in-frame clones alone and is incomplete. The table includes 150,000 to 180,000 clones, nearly 80% detected once. Input material: PBMCs. These receptors originate from a man aged 30 to 45 in good health and CMV-seropositive.

This rearrangement joins TRBV7-3 to TRBJ2-5, with D hard to call. This CDR3 has 13 amino acids. V lost 1 base and J 7 bases, leaving 10 bases between the germline ends. The germline gives CDR1 SGHTA, CDR2 FQGTGA. CDR3 sequence (DNA): TGTGCCAGCAGCTTAAATGGTCTCGGGACCCAGTACTTC. Amino acids: CASSLNGLGTQYF.

The chain has TRBV4-1 and TRBJ1-4; D not certain. Germline CDR1 MGHRA, CDR2 YSYEKL. V was cut by 5 bases and J by 0 bases, with 16 bases left in between. CDR3 size: 17 residues. The CDR3, as DNA: TGCGCCAGCAGCTTTAGCGGCACATTTGCAACTAATGAAAAACTGTTTTTT. Its protein product is CASSFSGTFATNEKLFF.

This clone has just a few counts. The rearrangement joins TRBV29-1 to TRBJ2-7; 8 nucleotides agree with TRBD1. V gave up 5 bases and J gave up 6 bases; unmatched junction bases: 12. CDR1 is SQVTM and CDR2 is ANQGSEA in the germline V gene. The CDR3 sequence is 14 residues long. The CDR3 protein is CSVITGTGPPEQYF. CDR3 in DNA: TGCAGCGTTATAACCGGGACAGGACCACCCGAGCAGTACTTC.

The chain couples TRBV18 to TRBJ2-7; D unresolved. CDR1 KGHSH and CDR2 LQKENI come from the germline V gene. Between the trimmed V and J ends, which lost 3 bases and 3 bases, there was a span of 9 bases. The CDR3 totals 13 residues. The CDR3, as DNA: TGTGCCAGCTCACCCCAACAGAACTACGAGCAGTACTTC. Amino acid sequence: CASSPQQNYEQYF.

The chain carries TRBV4-2 and TRBJ2-7; 7 positions match TRBD2. This CDR3 region has 15 residues. Germline trimming cut 0 bases from V and 2 bases from J; bases unmatched to any gene: 4. Germline V gives CDR1 LGHNA, CDR2 YNFKEQ. The CDR3 region is CASSQEGLAAYEQYF. The CDR3 nucleotides read TGTGCCAGCAGCCAAGAGGGTCTAGCGGCCTACGAGCAGTACTTC.

This sequence joins TRBV10-3 and TRBJ2-1; 9 bases are shared with TRBD1. After removal of 4 bases from V and 3 bases from J, the junction contained 1 base not matched to a gene. This CDR3 region has 14 residues. The germline V gene has CDR1 ENHRY and CDR2 SYGVKD. CDR3 sequence reads: CAISGTGVYNEQFF. The CDR3 DNA follows: TGTGCCATCAGTGGGACAGGGGTCTACAATGAGCAGTTCTTC.

The chain joins TRBV5-6 to TRBJ1-1, with TRBD1 matching over 7 bases. The J segment lost 6 bases and the V segment lost 0 bases, leaving 5 bases of the junction unmatched. Germline CDR1 SGHDT, CDR2 YYEEEE. The CDR3 contains 14 residues. CDR3 DNA: TGTGCCAGCAGCTTGGGACAGGGAAGGGCTGAAGCTTTCTTT. The encoded protein is CASSLGQGRAEAFF.

The rearrangement uses TRBV7-2 and TRBJ1-3; 10 bases line up with TRBD1. Losses at the gene ends were 5 bases for V and 4 bases for J; bases not matched to a gene: 8. This CDR3 spans 16 amino acids. Germline lookup yields CDR1 SGHTA and CDR2 FQGNSA. The CDR3 here is CASSARQGASGNTIYF. CDR3 DNA sequence: TGTGCCAGCAGCGCAAGACAGGGGGCCTCGGGAAACACCATATATTTT.